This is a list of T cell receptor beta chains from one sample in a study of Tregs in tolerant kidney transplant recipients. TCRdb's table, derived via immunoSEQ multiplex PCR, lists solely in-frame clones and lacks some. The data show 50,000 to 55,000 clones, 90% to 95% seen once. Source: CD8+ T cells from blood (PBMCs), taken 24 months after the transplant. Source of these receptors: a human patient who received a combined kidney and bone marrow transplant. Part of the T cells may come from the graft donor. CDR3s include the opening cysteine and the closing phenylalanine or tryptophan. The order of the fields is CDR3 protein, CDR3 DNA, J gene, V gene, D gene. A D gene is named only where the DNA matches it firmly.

CASSLDRRGFTEAFF,TGTGCCAGCAGCTTAGATCGAAGGGGGTTTACTGAAGCTTTCTTT,TRBJ1-1,TRBV7-9,NA
CASSSGTGTYEQYF,TGTGCCAGCAGTTCCGGGACAGGGACCTACGAGCAGTACTTC,TRBJ2-7,TRBV6-5,TRBD1
CASSLRDIYEQYF,TGTGCCAGCAGCTTGAGGGACATCTACGAGCAGTACTTC,TRBJ2-7,TRBV7-8,NA
CASSQSALRGANTEAFF,TGTGCCAGCAGCCAATCCGCTTTACGGGGAGCGAACACTGAAGCTTTCTTT,TRBJ1-1,TRBV4-2,NA
CSVSGTQYF,TGCAGCGTTTCGGGGACCCAGTACTTC,TRBJ2-5,TRBV29-1,NA
CASSRHGSERETQYF,TGTGCCAGCAGCCGCCACGGCAGCGAGAGAGAGACCCAGTACTTC,TRBJ2-5,TRBV11-2,NA
CASSLEGLAGRSGELFF,TGTGCCAGCAGTTTGGAGGGACTAGCGGGGAGATCCGGGGAGCTGTTTTTT,TRBJ2-2,TRBV28,TRBD2
CASSLSGGYNEQFF,TGTGCCAGCAGCTTGAGTGGAGGCTACAATGAGCAGTTCTTC,TRBJ2-1,TRBV7-3,NA
CASSTGAYEQYF,TGTGCCAGCAGTACAGGGGCATACGAGCAGTACTTC,TRBJ2-7,TRBV5-4,TRBD1
CASTEGSGDPYNEQFF,TGTGCCAGTACCGAAGGAAGCGGGGACCCTTACAATGAGCAGTTCTTC,TRBJ2-1,TRBV19,TRBD2
CASSFSGGTDTQYF,TGTGCCAGCAGCTTTAGCGGGGGTACAGATACGCAGTATTTT,TRBJ2-3,TRBV7-3,TRBD2
CASSPGPLYEQYF,TGTGCCAGCAGCCCAGGGCCACTCTACGAGCAGTACTTC,TRBJ2-7,TRBV11-2,NA
CASSRDSLSAQHF,TGTGCCAGCAGCAGGGACAGCCTATCGGCCCAGCATTTT,TRBJ1-5,TRBV27,TRBD1
CASSLSRGTLHF,TGTGCCAGCAGCTTGTCCAGAGGCACCCTCCACTTT,TRBJ1-6,TRBV5-4,NA
CATSSADNLNEQYF,TGTGCCACCAGCAGCGCGGACAACCTGAACGAGCAGTACTTC,TRBJ2-7,TRBV15,NA
CASTPTGGAAEAFF,TGTGCCAGCACCCCGACAGGGGGCGCGGCTGAAGCTTTCTTT,TRBJ1-1,TRBV27,TRBD1
CASSDRGIMYNQPQHF,TGTGCCAGCAGTGACAGGGGGATTATGTACAATCAGCCCCAGCATTTT,TRBJ1-5,TRBV2,TRBD1
CAWSGRVSTEAFF,TGTGCCTGGAGTGGGAGGGTGAGCACTGAAGCTTTCTTT,TRBJ1-1,TRBV30,NA
CASSADRNYGYTF,TGTGCCAGCAGCGCGGACAGAAACTATGGCTACACCTTC,TRBJ1-2,TRBV9,NA
CASSVAYGLSGDTDTQYF,TGTGCCAGCAGCGTAGCATACGGCCTTAGCGGGGACACAGATACGCAGTATTTT,TRBJ2-3,TRBV9,TRBD2
CASSLGGQGLWAPKTNTEAFF,TGTGCCAGCAGCTTAGGCGGACAGGGACTATGGGCCCCGAAGACGAACACTGAAGCTTTCTTT,TRBJ1-1,TRBV13,TRBD1
CASTSAGFNEQYF,TGTGCCAGCACTTCAGCGGGATTCAACGAGCAGTACTTC,TRBJ2-7,TRBV27,TRBD2
CASRGRQGIHEQYF,TGTGCCAGCAGGGGTCGGCAGGGGATTCACGAGCAGTACTTC,TRBJ2-7,TRBV2,NA
CASSLGGTGAYGYTF,TGTGCCAGCAGCTTAGGGGGGACAGGGGCCTATGGCTACACCTTC,TRBJ1-2,TRBV9,TRBD1
CASSPKAGGDYNEQFF,TGTGCCAGCAGCCCTAAAGCGGGAGGAGACTACAATGAGCAGTTCTTC,TRBJ2-1,TRBV7-9,TRBD2
CASRGLAGVTDTQYF,TGTGCCAGCAGGGGACTAGCGGGAGTTACAGATACGCAGTATTTT,TRBJ2-3,TRBV11-3,TRBD2